These 9 T cell receptor beta chains were sequenced from one sample in a study of blood T cell repertoires in COVID-19. Assay used: immunoSEQ multiplex PCR; TCRdb lists only in-frame clones, some missing. The table includes about 250,000 clones, 70% to 90% detected once. Material for sequencing was peripheral blood. All receptors derive from a woman under 40 with acute or convalescent COVID-19.

DNA for the CDR3: TGTGCCAGCAGCTCACCGAGCGCCGAGCAGTACTTC. Its translation is CASSSPSAEQYF. The rearrangement joins TRBV5-6 to TRBJ2-7; D unclear. Trimming shortened V by 3 bases and J by 6 bases, and 10 bases separated the two germline ends. The germline V gene has CDR1 SGHDT and CDR2 YYEEEE. The CDR3 has 12 residues.

The chain has TRBV7-8 and TRBJ2-7, with TRBD1 identical over 7 bases. Unmatched junction bases numbered 13, after V lost 4 bases and J lost 4 bases. The germline CDR1 and CDR2 sequences are SGHVS and FQNEAQ. CDR3 size: 16 residues. The CDR3, as DNA: TGTGCCAGCAGCTCTCAGGACAGGCCTATTCTGTACGAGCAGTACTTC. Its protein is CASSSQDRPILYEQYF.

The chain uses TRBV6-5 and TRBJ2-3; 11 nucleotides align to TRBD2. J lost 0 bases, V lost 7 bases, and 3 bases had no gene match. CDR3 length equals 15 residues. The germline V gene has CDR1 MNHEY and CDR2 SVGAGI. The CDR3 region has the DNA TGTGCCAGCACTAGGACTAGCGGGAGCACAGATACGCAGTATTTT. Protein: CASTRTSGSTDTQYF.

The chain combines TRBV5-4 with TRBJ1-6; 8 nucleotides match TRBD1. Germline V lookup: CDR1 SGHNT, CDR2 YYREEE (reference sequence). J was trimmed by 10 bases and V by 2 bases; bases with no gene match: 5. This CDR3 comprises 14 residues. The CDR3, as DNA: TGTGCCAGCAGCTTCGACAGGGGAGACTCACCCCTCCACTTT. This codes for CASSFDRGDSPLHF.

The DNA for the CDR3 is TGTGCCAGCAGCCCGATGGGGGAGGGCCCCTATTCACCCCTCCACTTT. Translation: CASSPMGEGPYSPLHF. V is TRBV3-1 (or the pseudogene TRBV3-2) and J is TRBJ1-6; weak D call: TRBD1 (5 bases). V dropped 4 bases and J dropped 8 bases, with 18 bases sitting between them. The CDR3 sequence is 16 residues long. Germline V lookup: CDR1 LGHDT, CDR2 YNNKEL (reference sequence).

V and J are TRBV6-5 and TRBJ2-1; 9 bases line up with TRBD2. V gave up 1 base and J gave up 9 bases; unmatched junction bases: 10. The CDR3 loop spans 16 amino acids. Germline CDR1 reads MNHEY; CDR2 reads SVGAGI. This chain's CDR3 is CASSYFPSGVNGEQFF. DNA for the CDR3: TGTGCCAGCAGTTACTTTCCTAGCGGGGTGAATGGTGAGCAGTTCTTC.

V usage is TRBV7-6 and J usage is TRBJ2-7, with 7 bases aligning to TRBD1. The germline V gene has CDR1 SGHVS and CDR2 FNYEAQ. The CDR3 has 15 amino acids. V was pared by 3 bases and J by 4 bases, with 9 bases of the junction left unmatched. This CDR3 reads CASSLGSGQQYEQYF. The CDR3 DNA reads as TGTGCCAGCAGCTTGGGGTCGGGACAGCAATACGAGCAGTACTTC.

V gene TRBV7-3 combines with J gene TRBJ2-5; D is unresolved. The CDR3 has 14 amino acids. Germline CDR1 and CDR2: SGHTA and FQGTGA. V lost 5 bases and J lost 2, with 12 bases in between. The CDR3 coding sequence is TGTGCCAGCAGCCGATCGGGTGGGCAAGAGACCCAGTACTTC. Translation: CASSRSGGQETQYF. Together with reference TRBV7-3 and TRBJ2-5, the CDR3 gives the full variable domain: GAGVSQTPSNKVTEKGKYVELRCDPISGHTALYWYRQSLGQGPEFLIYFQGTGAADDSGLPNDRFFAVRPEGSVSTLKIQRTERGDSAVYLCASSRSGGQETQYFGPGTRLLVL.

This clone was counted once. This sequence joins TRBV5-6 and TRBJ2-7; TRBD1 matches 9 bases. Trimming removed 0 bases from V and 5 bases from J; junction bases left unmatched: 3. This CDR3 has 14 amino acids. Per the germline V gene, CDR1 is SGHDT and CDR2 is YYEEEE. The CDR3 is CASSLGGTGNEQYF. The CDR3 nucleotides read TGTGCCAGCAGCTTGGGAGGGACAGGGAACGAGCAGTACTTC. The full variable domain, rest sourced from reference TRBV5-6 and TRBJ2-7, is DAGVTQSPTHLIKTRGQQVTLRCSPKSGHDTVSWYQQALGQGPQFIFQYYEEEERQRGNFPDRFSGHQFPNYSSELNVNALLLGDSALYLCASSLGGTGNEQYFGPGTRLTVT.